What follows describes a single T cell receptor (beta chain). The CDR3 contains 14 residues. V was pared by 0 bases and J by 7 bases, with 11 bases between. The V gene's germline CDR1 is MNHEY and CDR2 SMNVEV (reference sequence). The data are from a study of memory CD4+ T cells and cytomegalovirus serostatus. Libraries were prepared by immunoSEQ multiplex PCR; TCRdb keeps only in-frame clonotypes and omits some of them. Of about 29,000 clones in the sample, under 85% were seen once. Single viable CD3+CD4+CD8-CD45RO+ cells were sorted as the memory CD4+ T cells. Donors' CMV status reflects serum IgG against pp150, pp28, p38, p52.

Sequencing input: memory CD4+ T cells from blood. The TCR comes from an adult in good health and CMV-seronegative. This sequence joins TRBV27 and TRBJ2-3; D gene uncertain. The CDR3 spells CASSLSPPGNTQYF. Here the CDR3 DNA reads TGTGCCAGCAGTTTATCTCCCCCCGGAAATACGCAGTATTTT.